The rows below give T cell receptor beta chains drawn from one sample of a study of OX40 agonist ivuxolimab in advanced cancers. TCRdb's copy holds only in-frame clones and misses some; the assay was immunoSEQ multiplex PCR. The repertoire consists of roughly 110,000 clones, with 90% occurring once and the leading ten covering 0.48%. This sample comprised CD4+ or CD8+ T cells sorted from blood, obtained in a trial of the OX40 agonist ivuxolimab. The receptors here all came from an adult with an advanced solid tumor such as melanoma, head and neck, liver or kidney cancer. Both conserved end residues are part of each CDR3. D genes are given only for firm matches. Part of the rows lack a size; the others show once, few, many or a class for expanded clones.

J | D | V | size | CDR3 | DNA
TRBJ1-6 | . | TRBV27 | . | CASSSTQGNNSPLHF | TGTGCCAGCAGTTCGACACAGGGTAATAATTCACCCCTCCACTTT
TRBJ2-5 | . | TRBV27 | . | CASSLSRGALWETQYF | TGTGCCAGCAGTTTATCCCGGGGGGCCCTCTGGGAGACCCAGTACTTC
TRBJ2-3 | TRBD2 | TRBV9 | . | CASSGGGVSTDTQYF | TGTGCCAGCAGCGGGGGAGGGGTGAGCACAGATACGCAGTATTTT
TRBJ2-3 | . | TRBV15 | . | CATSRDWLFTDTQYF | TGTGCCACCAGCAGAGATTGGCTCTTCACAGATACGCAGTATTTT
TRBJ2-3 | . | TRBV7-2 | . | CASSPLLNTQYF | TGTGCCAGCAGCCCACTCCTAAATACGCAGTATTTT
TRBJ2-7 | . | TRBV5-6 | . | CATKRTGGLSYEQYF | TGTGCCACCAAACGGACCGGGGGGCTTTCCTACGAGCAGTACTTC
TRBJ1-1 | . | TRBV7-2 | . | CASSFYREVTEAFF | TGTGCCAGCAGCTTCTACAGGGAGGTTACTGAAGCTTTCTTT
TRBJ2-1 | . | TRBV7-9 | . | CASSPLSAGIYNEQFF | TGTGCCAGCAGCCCCCTCTCGGCGGGGATCTACAATGAGCAGTTCTTC
TRBJ2-3 | TRBD2 | TRBV18 | . | CASSPRTSGGARTQYF | TGTGCCAGCTCACCCCGGACTAGCGGGGGGGCCCGTACGCAGTATTTT
TRBJ1-5 | . | TRBV5-4 | . | CASSPGTGNQPQHF | TGTGCCAGCAGCCCTGGGACTGGCAATCAGCCCCAGCATTTT
TRBJ2-5 | . | TRBV10-3 | once | CAISERSVGQGQETQYF | TGTGCCATCAGTGAGAGGTCGGTGGGGCAGGGCCAAGAGACCCAGTACTTC
TRBJ2-2 | . | TRBV19 | . | CASSIDLLDPTGTGELFF | TGTGCCAGTAGTATAGATCTTCTTGACCCTACGGGGACCGGGGAGCTGTTTTTT
TRBJ1-5 | TRBD1 | TRBV5-5 | . | CASSPLFTGTGYQPQHF | TGTGCCAGCAGCCCTTTATTCACCGGGACAGGATATCAGCCCCAGCATTTT